This is a list of T cell receptor beta chains from one sample in a study of CD8+ T cells in alopecia areata. Some clones are missing from TCRdb's copy, which holds only in-frame ones; the method was immunoSEQ multiplex PCR. The sample lists about 280,000 clones, 55% to 70% occurring once. Here the sequenced sample was CD4+ T cells sorted from blood, taken at week 24, from a patient treated with tofacitinib. These receptors came from a human donor with alopecia areata. CDR3s include the opening cysteine and the closing phenylalanine or tryptophan. The D gene is left open where the match is weak. Clone size is shown for a subset of rows, as once, few, many or a class of expanded clone.

j_call d_call v_call clone_size cdr3_nt cdr3_aa
TRBJ1-4 . TRBV2 once TGTGCCAGCACGGGGGGCGCGAATGGTGAAAAACTGTTTTTT CASTGGANGEKLFF
TRBJ2-3 TRBD2 TRBV30 . TGTGCTCGTAGCCAGCGGGGGGGGTTGGCAGATACGCAGTATTTT CARSQRGGLADTQYF
TRBJ1-4 . TRBV28 . TGTGCCAGCACACCGGGTACTAATGAAAAACTGTTTTTT CASTPGTNEKLFF
TRBJ2-7 . TRBV6-1 . TGTGCCAGCAGTGATAGAACAGCCTACGAGCAGTACTTC CASSDRTAYEQYF
TRBJ2-4 . TRBV9 . TGTGCCAGCAGCGTAGCGGGACTGTCGGACATTCAGTACTTC CASSVAGLSDIQYF
TRBJ2-5 TRBD1 TRBV18 . TGTGCCAGCTCACCAGCAGGGGGCGCAGAGACCCAGTACTTC CASSPAGGAETQYF
TRBJ1-5 TRBD1 TRBV7-2 few TGTGCCAGCAGCTTTGGACAGGGTGACCAGCATTTT CASSFGQGDQHF
TRBJ2-3 . TRBV7-2 . TGTGCCAGCAGCCTCGCGTCGGGGGAGGGCACAGATACGCAGTATTTT CASSLASGEGTDTQYF
TRBJ1-1 . TRBV15 . TGTGCCACCAGCCCCCCAGACAGATTGAACACTGAAGCTTTCTTT CATSPPDRLNTEAFF
TRBJ1-1 . TRBV29-1 . TGCAGCGTTCGGGGGCGGGGGAACACTGAAGCTTTCTTT CSVRGRGNTEAFF
TRBJ1-1 . TRBV29-1 few TGCAGCGTAGGGCCCGGGACATATAACACTGAAGCTTTCTTT CSVGPGTYNTEAFF
TRBJ2-7 . TRBV5-1 . TGCGCCAGCAGCTTGGACGGAGGACCTATATCCGAGCAGTACTTC CASSLDGGPISEQYF
TRBJ2-5 . TRBV6-5 . TGTGCCAGCAGCCGGCGGGGGACCCAGTACTTC CASSRRGTQYF
TRBJ2-7 . TRBV4-2 few TGTGCCAGCAGCCAAGTCGGGACACGTGAGCAGTACTTC CASSQVGTREQYF
TRBJ1-1 . TRBV5-1 . TGCGCCAGCAGCCCCTTAAGAGGCGGCACTGAAGCTTTCTTT CASSPLRGGTEAFF
TRBJ1-4 . TRBV18 . TGTGCCAGCTCGCACCGGGTTAATGAAAAACTGTTTTTT CASSHRVNEKLFF
TRBJ2-5 . TRBV4-1 once TGCGCCAGCAGCAAACGGGACGTACAAGAGACCCAGTACTTC CASSKRDVQETQYF
TRBJ2-5 TRBD2 TRBV5-4 few TGTGCCAGCAGCGAGTTATCTTGGACTAGACAAGAGACCCAGTACTTC CASSELSWTRQETQYF
TRBJ1-1 TRBD1 TRBV7-2 . TGTGCCAGCAGGGCCCGGGACAGGGGCTCCCCGAACACTGAAGCTTTCTTT CASRARDRGSPNTEAFF
TRBJ1-2 . TRBV6-5 once TGTGCCAGCAAAACAGGGTCGTATGGCTACACCTTC CASKTGSYGYTF
TRBJ2-2 . TRBV12-5 once TGTGCTAGTGGTTCACGAACCGGGGAGCTGTTTTTT CASGSRTGELFF
TRBJ1-2 TRBD1 TRBV27 . TGTGCCAGCAGTTGGGGCCAGGGGGCGCAACGCTACACCTTC CASSWGQGAQRYTF
TRBJ2-2 . TRBV18 . TGTGCCAGCTCACCACGGACACGGGCGAACACCGGGGAGCTGTTTTTT CASSPRTRANTGELFF
TRBJ2-4 . TRBV28 . TGTGCCAGCAGTTCTCCCGCCGGGGGCATTCAGTACTTC CASSSPAGGIQYF
TRBJ1-5 . TRBV4-1 . TGCGCCAGCAGCCAAGACAGTCGGCAGCCCCAGCATTTT CASSQDSRQPQHF
TRBJ1-5 . TRBV29-1 . TGCAGCGTTGGACAGCTGAATCAGCCCCAGCATTTT CSVGQLNQPQHF
TRBJ1-3 . TRBV7-6 few TGTGCCAGCAGCTTACGGGCAACAGGGAGCTCTGGAAACACCATATATTTT CASSLRATGSSGNTIYF
TRBJ1-1 . TRBV5-1 few TGCGCCAGCAGCTTGGGGGTAGGAATGAGCACTGAAGCTTTCTTT CASSLGVGMSTEAFF
TRBJ1-3 . TRBV20-1 . TGCAGTGCCGCAGGGGGAAACACCATATATTTT CSAAGGNTIYF
TRBJ1-5 . TRBV7-9 . TGTGCCAGCAGCTGGGAAAATCAGCCCCAGCATTTT CASSWENQPQHF
TRBJ2-1 . TRBV9 . TGTGCCAGCAGCGTAGAGGGGACCCAGCGGGTGGAGCAGTTCTTC CASSVEGTQRVEQFF
TRBJ1-5 TRBD1 TRBV15 . TGTGCCACCAGCACCCGACAGGGACGAACTAATCAGCCCCAGCATTTT CATSTRQGRTNQPQHF
TRBJ1-4 . TRBV7-9 few TGTGCCAGCAGCCTTGACAGGCCCCTTTCCGAAAAACTGTTTTTT CASSLDRPLSEKLFF
TRBJ1-5 . TRBV25-1 . TGTGCCAGCAGTGAACGAGATAATCAGCCCCAGCATTTT CASSERDNQPQHF
TRBJ2-7 . TRBV29-1 few TGCAGCGTATGGTCGGGTCGGAGCTCCTACGAGCAGTACTTC CSVWSGRSSYEQYF
TRBJ2-5 . TRBV15 . TGTGCCACCAGCAGAGATGTTAGTAGTGGTTTTGAGACCCAGTACTTC CATSRDVSSGFETQYF
TRBJ2-3 . TRBV5-1 . TGCGCCAGCAGCTCCGCGGATACGCAGTATTTT CASSSADTQYF
TRBJ1-5 . TRBV7-2 . TGTGCCAGCAGCTTAGGAGGGTCGGTTCGGCAGCCCCAGCATTTT CASSLGGSVRQPQHF
TRBJ2-3 . TRBV10-3 . TGTGCCATCAGTGTAGGGTCCACAGATACGCAGTATTTT CAISVGSTDTQYF
TRBJ2-7 . TRBV5-6 . TGTGCCAGCAGCTTGTGGCCAGGGGACGAGCAGTACTTC CASSLWPGDEQYF
TRBJ2-7 . TRBV27 . TGTGCCAGCAGTTTATATCAGGGCTACGAGCAGTACTTC CASSLYQGYEQYF
TRBJ1-1 . TRBV6-1 many TGTGCCAGCGCGATCCGGCGGAACACTGAAGCTTTCTTT CASAIRRNTEAFF
TRBJ1-4 . TRBV5-6 . TGTGCCAGCAGCAGGACCCCGAGGAGTGAAAAACTGTTTTTT CASSRTPRSEKLFF